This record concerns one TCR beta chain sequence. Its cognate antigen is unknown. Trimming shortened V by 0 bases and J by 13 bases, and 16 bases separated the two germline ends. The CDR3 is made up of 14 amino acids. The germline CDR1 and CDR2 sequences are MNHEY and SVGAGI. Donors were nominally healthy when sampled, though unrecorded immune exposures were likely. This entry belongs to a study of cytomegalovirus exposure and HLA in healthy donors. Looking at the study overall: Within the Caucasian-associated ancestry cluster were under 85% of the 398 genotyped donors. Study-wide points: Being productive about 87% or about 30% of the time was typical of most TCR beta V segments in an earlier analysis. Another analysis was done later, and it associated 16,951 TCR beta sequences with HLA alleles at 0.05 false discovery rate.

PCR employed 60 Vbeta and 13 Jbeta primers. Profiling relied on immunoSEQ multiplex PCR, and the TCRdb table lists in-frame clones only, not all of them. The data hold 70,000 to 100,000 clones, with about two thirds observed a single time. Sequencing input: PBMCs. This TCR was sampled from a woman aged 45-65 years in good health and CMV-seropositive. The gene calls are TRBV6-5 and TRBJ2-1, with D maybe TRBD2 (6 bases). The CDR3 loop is CASSYSWRTNHQFF. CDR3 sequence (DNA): TGTGCCAGCAGTTACTCTTGGCGGACTAACCACCAGTTCTTC.